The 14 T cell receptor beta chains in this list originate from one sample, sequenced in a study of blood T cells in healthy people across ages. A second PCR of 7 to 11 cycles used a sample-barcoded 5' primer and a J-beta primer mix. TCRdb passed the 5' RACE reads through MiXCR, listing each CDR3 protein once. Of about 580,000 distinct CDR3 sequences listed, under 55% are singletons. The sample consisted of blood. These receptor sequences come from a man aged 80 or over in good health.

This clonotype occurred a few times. The CDR3 spells CAISVARGSTDTQYF. The CDR3 coding sequence is TGTGCCATCAGTGTAGCGCGGGGGAGCACAGATACGCAGTATTTT. The chain recombines TRBV10-3 with TRBJ2-3; 7 bases are shared with TRBD2. This CDR3 is 15 amino acids long. The trim removed 4 bases at V and 0 bases at J, leaving 4 bases unmatched. Germline CDR1 reads ENHRY; CDR2 reads SYGVKD.

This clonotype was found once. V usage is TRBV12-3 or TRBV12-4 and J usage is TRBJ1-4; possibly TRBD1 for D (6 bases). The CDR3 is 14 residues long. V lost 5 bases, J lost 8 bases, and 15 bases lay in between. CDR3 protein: CASSLGTPGEKLFF. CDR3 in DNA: TGTGCCAGCAGTCTCGGGACACCGGGGGAAAAACTGTTTTTT.

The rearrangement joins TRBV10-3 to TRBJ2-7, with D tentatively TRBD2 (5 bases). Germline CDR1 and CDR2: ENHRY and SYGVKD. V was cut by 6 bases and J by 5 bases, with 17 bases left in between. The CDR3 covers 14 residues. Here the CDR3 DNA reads TGTGCCATCAGCTTAGACTTAGCGACGGACGAGCAGTACTTC. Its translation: CAISLDLATDEQYF.

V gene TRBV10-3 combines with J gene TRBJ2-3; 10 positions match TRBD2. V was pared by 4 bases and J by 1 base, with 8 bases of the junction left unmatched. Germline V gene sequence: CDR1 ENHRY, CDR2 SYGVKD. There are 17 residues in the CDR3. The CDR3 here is CAISAGTSGAGTDTQYF. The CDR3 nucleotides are TGTGCCATCAGTGCAGGTACTAGCGGGGCTGGCACAGATACGCAGTATTTT.

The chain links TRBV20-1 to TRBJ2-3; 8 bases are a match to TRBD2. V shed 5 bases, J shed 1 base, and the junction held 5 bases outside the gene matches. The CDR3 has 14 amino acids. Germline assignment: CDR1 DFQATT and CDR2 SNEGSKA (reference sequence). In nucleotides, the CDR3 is TGCAGTGCTGGGACTAGTTTGGGCACAGATACGCAGTATTTT. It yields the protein CSAGTSLGTDTQYF.

CDR3 in amino acids: CASSRATGTGETQYF. Here the CDR3 DNA reads TGTGCCAGCAGCCGGGCAACAGGGACGGGAGAGACCCAGTACTTC. The chain joins TRBV6-6 to TRBJ2-5; D might be TRBD1 (6 bases). The CDR3 has 15 amino acids. Germline values: CDR1 MNHNY, CDR2 SVGAGI (reference sequence). The germline V and J ends were trimmed by 6 bases and 4 bases, with 18 bases remaining between them.

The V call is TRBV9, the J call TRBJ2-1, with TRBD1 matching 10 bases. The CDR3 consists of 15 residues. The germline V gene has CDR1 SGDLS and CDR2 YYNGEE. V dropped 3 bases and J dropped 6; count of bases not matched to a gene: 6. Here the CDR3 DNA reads TGTGCCAGCAGCGCCCGGACAGGGGGACTCAATGAGCAGTTCTTC. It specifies CASSARTGGLNEQFF.

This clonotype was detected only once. For the CDR3, the DNA is TGTGCCAGCAGTTTCGACCGGGACAGGGACTCAGGCACTGAAGCTTTCTTT. Its protein product is CASSFDRDRDSGTEAFF. The chain couples TRBV6-2 or TRBV6-3 to TRBJ1-1; 9 nucleotides align to TRBD1. The CDR3 contains 17 residues. The ends lost 4 bases at V and 4 bases at J; junction bases unmatched: 13. Germline-derived CDR1 and CDR2 are MNHEY and SVGEGT.

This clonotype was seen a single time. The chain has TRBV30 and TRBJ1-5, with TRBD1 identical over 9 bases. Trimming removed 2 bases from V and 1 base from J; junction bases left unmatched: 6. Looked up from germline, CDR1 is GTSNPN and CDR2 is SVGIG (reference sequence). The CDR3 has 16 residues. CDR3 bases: TGTGCCTGGAGTTCCCCGACAGGGGGAAGCAATCAGCCCCAGCATTTT. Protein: CAWSSPTGGSNQPQHF.

The CDR3 reads CASSSLPGQSPRETQYF. The CDR3 DNA follows: TGTGCCAGCTCATCGCTTCCGGGACAGAGCCCCCGGGAGACCCAGTACTTC. This chain links TRBV18 with TRBJ2-5, with 7 bases fitting TRBD1. Germline V CDR1 and CDR2: KGHSH, LQKENI. This CDR3 comprises 17 residues. V was clipped by 5 bases and J by 5 bases; unmatched bases: 17.

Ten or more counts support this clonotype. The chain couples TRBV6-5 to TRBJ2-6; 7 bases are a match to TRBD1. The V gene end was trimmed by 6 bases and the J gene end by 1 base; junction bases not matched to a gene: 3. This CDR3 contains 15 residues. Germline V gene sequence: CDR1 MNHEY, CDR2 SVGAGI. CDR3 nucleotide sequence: TGTGCCAGCAGGAGACAGGGTTCTGGGGCCAACGTCCTGACTTTC. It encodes CASRRQGSGANVLTF.

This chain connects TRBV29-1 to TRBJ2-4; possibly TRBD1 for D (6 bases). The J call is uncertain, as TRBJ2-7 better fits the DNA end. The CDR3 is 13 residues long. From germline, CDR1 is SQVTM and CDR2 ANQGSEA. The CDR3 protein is CSVQTGYTYEQYF. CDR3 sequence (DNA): TGCAGCGTCCAAACAGGGTATACCTACGAGCAGTACTTC.

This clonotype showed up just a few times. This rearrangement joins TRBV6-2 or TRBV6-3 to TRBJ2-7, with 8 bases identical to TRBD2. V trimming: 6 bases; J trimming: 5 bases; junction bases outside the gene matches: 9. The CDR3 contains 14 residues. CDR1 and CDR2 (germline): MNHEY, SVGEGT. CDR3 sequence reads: CASSVRAGGNEQYF. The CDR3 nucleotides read TGTGCCAGCAGCGTGCGGGCGGGGGGCAACGAGCAGTACTTC.

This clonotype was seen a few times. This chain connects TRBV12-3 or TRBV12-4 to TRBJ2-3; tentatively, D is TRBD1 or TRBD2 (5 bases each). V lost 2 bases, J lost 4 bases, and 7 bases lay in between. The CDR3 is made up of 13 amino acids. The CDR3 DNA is TGTGCCAGCAGTTTATTGGGACCAGATACGCAGTATTTT. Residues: CASSLLGPDTQYF.